The 30 T cell receptor beta chains listed next were all sequenced from one sample in a study of T cells expressing NK-cell markers. TCRdb reprocessed the 5' RACE reads and keeps a single row for each CDR3 protein, giving no DNA. The sample table sets out about 260,000 distinct CDR3 sequences. The specimen was blood T cells: a sorted CD56 or NKG2C T cell subset, CD4+ or CD8+ T cells, or bulk PBMC T cells (not recorded which). These receptors originate from a man between 18 and 29 years old in good health.

The rearrangement joins TRBV10-3 to TRBJ2-6; TCRdb lists TRBD1, though no DNA is available to test this call. CDR1 ENHRY and CDR2 SYGVKD come from the germline V gene. The CDR3 runs 16 residues. CDR3 loop: CAISRAGESGANVLTF.

This chain's CDR3 is CASSYPGGQESPYGYTF. The V and J genes are TRBV6-5 and TRBJ1-2; TCRdb's D call, TRBD1, is unchecked because there is no DNA. Germline loops: CDR1 MNHEY, CDR2 SVGAGI. The CDR3 spans 17 residues.

This sequence joins TRBV20-1 and TRBJ2-1; the D call of TRBD2 rests on TCRdb alone, since no DNA is present to check it. The germline CDR1 and CDR2 sequences are DFQATT and SNEGSKA (reference sequence). The CDR3 covers 13 residues. CDR3 region: CSASPPSGNEQFF.

V is TRBV25-1 and J is TRBJ2-5; TCRdb's D gene call, TRBD1, goes unchecked for lack of DNA. Germline CDR1 is MGHDK and CDR2 is SYGVNS. The CDR3 consists of 14 residues. The CDR3 region is CAIKPGRGKKTQYF.

This chain links TRBV7-2 with TRBJ2-7; TCRdb lists TRBD1, though no DNA is available to test this call. CDR1 and CDR2 (germline): SGHTA, FQGNSA. This CDR3 has 14 amino acids. CDR3 protein: CASSFGTGWGEQYF. Full variable domain (remainder filled in from reference TRBV7-2 and TRBJ2-7): GAGVSQSPSNKVTEKGKDVELRCDPISGHTALYWYRQSLGQGLEFLIYFQGNSAPDKSGLPSDRFSAERTGGSVSTLTIQRTQQEDSAVYLCASSFGTGWGEQYFGPGTRLTVT.

J is TRBJ1-1 and V is TRBV6-1; the D call from TCRdb, TRBD1, cannot be confirmed without DNA. The CDR3 runs 14 residues. Per germline, CDR1 MNHNS and CDR2 SASEGT. CDR3 protein: CASSPLGANTEAFF.

The chain carries TRBV12-3 or TRBV12-4 and TRBJ2-4. This CDR3 is 16 amino acids long. This chain's CDR3 is CASSFGELLAKNIQYF.

The genes are TRBV6-5 and TRBJ2-2; TCRdb outputs TRBD2, but without DNA this stays unchecked. CDR3 size: 15 residues. CDR1 and CDR2 from the germline V gene are MNHEY and SVGAGI. CDR3: CASSPRTYDTGELFF.

The CDR3 loop reads CASSLDRITFF. The chain employs TRBV5-1 and TRBJ2-1. Per the germline V gene, CDR1 is SGHRS and CDR2 is YFSETQ. CDR3 length equals 11 residues.

The rearrangement uses TRBV18 and TRBJ1-4. The CDR3 contains 13 residues. In germline, CDR1 is KGHSH, CDR2 LQKENI. The CDR3 region is CASSPGGGEKLFF.

The gene calls are TRBV7-3 and TRBJ2-2; TCRdb designates TRBD1, a call that cannot be tested without DNA. The CDR3 is 18 residues long. Germline values: CDR1 SGHTA, CDR2 FQGTGA. The CDR3 protein is CASSLRSRQGDGTGELFF.

The J gene is TRBJ2-4, the V gene TRBV29-1; TCRdb designates TRBD1, a call that cannot be tested without DNA. The CDR3 contains 13 residues. Germline CDR1 is SQVTM and CDR2 is ANQGSEA. This CDR3 reads CSVEDWDRKTQYF.

This chain uses TRBV12-3 or TRBV12-4 with TRBJ2-7; absent DNA, TCRdb's TRBD1 call cannot be checked. The CDR3 has 16 residues. The CDR3 spells CASSRSVNPSLYEQYF.

The chain joins TRBV30 to TRBJ1-4. CDR1 and CDR2 from the germline V gene are GTSNPN and SVGIG (reference sequence). This CDR3 is built from 13 residues. This CDR3 is CAWSRQANEKLFF.

This rearrangement joins TRBV20-1 to TRBJ1-5; the D gene TCRdb calls, TRBD1, cannot be checked with no DNA. The CDR3 extends over 16 amino acids. Per the germline V gene, CDR1 is DFQATT and CDR2 is SNEGSKA (reference sequence). Here the CDR3 reads CSARGHLRGSNQPQHF.

The V call is TRBV12-3 or TRBV12-4, the J call TRBJ1-5; the D call from TCRdb, TRBD1, cannot be confirmed without DNA. The CDR3 consists of 14 residues. The CDR3 reads CATWTGYGNQPQHF.

The genes are TRBV6-1 and TRBJ2-1; the D call from TCRdb, TRBD1, cannot be confirmed without DNA. The CDR3 has 15 amino acids. The V gene's germline CDR1 is MNHNS and CDR2 SASEGT. CDR3 residues: CASSPNRGRGNEQFF.

This chain connects TRBV5-1 to TRBJ2-1; TCRdb outputs TRBD2, but without DNA this stays unchecked. Germline CDR1 SGHRS, CDR2 YFSETQ. CDR3 length: 20 amino acids. The CDR3 here is CASSLSLAGNLGSSYNEQFF.

The chain recombines TRBV7-2 with TRBJ2-3. The CDR3 has 11 amino acids. Germline V gene sequence: CDR1 SGHTA, CDR2 FQGNSA. The CDR3 is CASSSGNTQYF.

The V and J genes are TRBV12-3 or TRBV12-4 and TRBJ2-2; TCRdb returns TRBD1, unconfirmable since there is no DNA. This CDR3 has 15 residues. The CDR3 sequence is CASSEDRAYTGELFF.

V gene TRBV18 combines with J gene TRBJ2-5; TCRdb returns TRBD1, unconfirmable since there is no DNA. The CDR3 is made up of 14 amino acids. In germline, CDR1 is KGHSH, CDR2 LQKENI. CDR3 amino acids: CASSPPAGARSQYF.

This chain links TRBV11-2 with TRBJ2-1; TCRdb gives TRBD2 as the D gene, but with no DNA this cannot be confirmed. There are 14 residues in the CDR3. Germline loops: CDR1 SGHAT, CDR2 FQNNGV. CDR3 loop: CASSPGTLVNEQFF.

The chain couples TRBV6-2 or TRBV6-3 to TRBJ2-1; TCRdb picks TRBD2, but there is no DNA to check that call. CDR1 is MNHEY and CDR2 is SVGEGT in the germline V gene. The CDR3 loop spans 15 amino acids. This CDR3 reads CASGIYPPVYNEQFF.

The V gene is TRBV7-6, the J gene TRBJ2-7; lacking DNA, the TRBD1 call made by TCRdb goes unchecked. The germline V gene encodes CDR1 SGHVS and CDR2 FNYEAQ. This CDR3 has 16 residues. This chain's CDR3 is CASSLGGDGRGYEQYF.

V usage is TRBV12-3 or TRBV12-4 and J usage is TRBJ2-5; without DNA, the TCRdb call of TRBD1 cannot be checked. The CDR3 covers 13 residues. The CDR3 sequence: CASSFGGRETQYF.

CDR3: CASSLVGISTDTQYF. The chain combines TRBV5-1 with TRBJ2-3. The V gene's germline CDR1 is SGHRS and CDR2 YFSETQ. This CDR3 has 15 amino acids.

The gene calls are TRBV12-3 or TRBV12-4 and TRBJ2-3; the D call from TCRdb, TRBD1, cannot be confirmed without DNA. There are 16 residues in the CDR3. The CDR3 protein is CASSLGQGAFTDTQYF.

V and J are TRBV5-1 and TRBJ2-1; the D gene TCRdb calls, TRBD2, cannot be checked with no DNA. The CDR3 has 15 residues. Germline-derived CDR1 and CDR2 are SGHRS and YFSETQ. CDR3 sequence: CASSVRLAGMNEQFF.

The J gene is TRBJ1-5, the V gene TRBV7-2; TCRdb's D gene call, TRBD1, goes unchecked for lack of DNA. The germline CDR1 and CDR2 sequences are SGHTA and FQGNSA. There are 15 residues in the CDR3. The CDR3 is CASSSRTGIGQPQHF.

This chain links TRBV21-1 with TRBJ1-5; TCRdb's assignment of TRBD1 cannot be checked, as there is no DNA. TRBV21-1 constitutes a pseudogene. The CDR3 has 15 residues. The CDR3 here is CASSTWTDLHQPQHF.